This paragraph covers one T cell receptor (beta chain) sequence. What it recognizes is unknown. The entry originates in a study of regulatory T cells in long-lasting Graves disease. Time point indicated: persistent/refractory GD, antithyroid drugs over 5 years with positive TRAb. Scientists built the TCR library using RNA that was extracted from PBMCs. Diagnosing Graves' disease relied on the American Thyroid Association guidelines. Notes on the study in general: Among samples with persistent disease, TRBV28, TRBJ1-2 and TRBJ2-5 were favored.

The V gene lost 1 base and the J gene lost 3 bases, with 13 bases spanning the gap. This CDR3 contains 15 residues. From germline, CDR1 is SGHTA and CDR2 FQGNSA. Libraries of TCR beta came from iRepertoire HTBI primers plus Arm-PCR of CDR3 regions. TCRdb re-called the multiplex PCR reads through MiXCR, storing one row per CDR3 protein. The repertoire holds around 460,000 distinct CDR3 sequences, with 20% to 25% as singletons. The origin of this receptor is a female donor with Graves disease. The chain joins TRBV7-2 to TRBJ2-7, with a possible D match to TRBD1 (5 bases). The material was peripheral blood mononuclear cells (PBMCs), obtained when the disease was refractory, from a patient treated with antithyroid drugs. CDR3 sequence: CASSLGMGLLYEQYF. The CDR3 region has the DNA TGTGCCAGCAGCTTAGGGATGGGGCTACTCTACGAGCAGTACTTC.